The rows below give T cell receptor beta chains drawn from one sample of a study of T cell repertoires in cytomegalovirus infection. TCRdb passed the reads through MiXCR, listing each CDR3 protein once. This sample yields a few hundred thousand distinct CDR3 sequences, of which roughly 43% are seen a single time; 48% belongs to the top ten. These receptors' targets are unknown. This sample comprised cultured PBMCs, obtained from culture after CMV antigen stimulation. These TCRs come from a human donor in good health (CMV status not recorded). Some clones in this sample may be carry-over from other donors' samples. Both conserved end residues are part of each CDR3. D genes are given only for firm matches. For some rows the clone size is stated as once, few or many, or as a class when expanded; others skip it.

TRBD2,TRBV6-5,few,TRBJ2-3,TGTGCCAGCAGTCGACTAGCGGGGCAGTCAGATACGCAGTATTTT,CASSRLAGQSDTQYF
TRBD2,TRBV7-2,NA,TRBJ2-3,TGTGCCAGCAGCTTGGCCCCTAGCGGGAGCGGCACAGATACGCAGTATTTT,CASSLAPSGSGTDTQYF
NA,TRBV12-3/TRBV12-4,NA,TRBJ2-1,TGTGCCAGCAGTCTGAGGTACTTTGGGTCGGATGAGCAGTTCTTC,CASSLRYFGSDEQFF
NA,TRBV7-8,NA,TRBJ2-7,TGTGCCAGCAGCTTAGGGCACACGGTGGGGGAGCAGTACTTC,CASSLGHTVGEQYF
TRBD2,TRBV20-1,NA,TRBJ2-3,TGCAGTGCTCGATCCCCAGGGACTAGCGGGGATACGCAGTATTTT,CSARSPGTSGDTQYF
NA,TRBV6-6,NA,TRBJ1-3,TGTGCCAGCGCGTTGAACTCTGGAAACACCATATATTTT,CASALNSGNTIYF
NA,TRBV29-1,few,TRBJ2-3,TGCAGCGTCCTGACAGGGAGGGTAGATACGCAGTATTTT,CSVLTGRVDTQYF
NA,TRBV7-2,many,TRBJ2-7,TGTGCCAGCAGTCAGTCTGCCGGGGACTACGAGCAGTACTTC,CASSQSAGDYEQYF
NA,TRBV7-6,few,TRBJ2-1,TGTGCCAGCAGCTCATCTGGGGACCGGGAGCAGTTCTTC,CASSSSGDREQFF
NA,TRBV20-1,few,TRBJ2-3,TGCAGTGCTCGTCTTAGCGCCACAGATACGCAGTATTTT,CSARLSATDTQYF
NA,TRBV11-2,few,TRBJ1-5,TGTGCCAGCAGCTTAGCCCCCACACAGGAACGCAGCAATCAGCCCCAGCATTTT,CASSLAPTQERSNQPQHF
NA,TRBV12-5,NA,TRBJ1-1,TGTGCTAGTGGTTTGGGACGGGAGAACACTGAAGCTTTCTTT,CASGLGRENTEAFF
NA,TRBV25-1,NA,TRBJ2-5,TGTGCCAGCAGTGAATGGGCGGGAGAGACCCAGTACTTC,CASSEWAGETQYF
NA,TRBV25-1,few,TRBJ1-2,TGTGCCAGCTCGACTGCAGGGATAAACTATGGCTACACCTTC,CASSTAGINYGYTF
TRBD1,TRBV4-2,NA,TRBJ2-7,TGTGCCAGCAGCCAATCCGACAGGGGGCCCTACGAGCAGTACTTC,CASSQSDRGPYEQYF
TRBD1,TRBV7-9,NA,TRBJ2-3,TGTGCCAGCAGCGGTACACAGGGGTTAATAAGGACAGATACGCAGTATTTT,CASSGTQGLIRTDTQYF
NA,TRBV7-2,NA,TRBJ2-1,TGTGCCAGCAGCTTAGCGGTGCAGAGCAATGAGCAGTTCTTC,CASSLAVQSNEQFF
NA,TRBV19,few,TRBJ1-6,TGTGCCAGTAGTGGCCGGACAGACACCCAGTCACCCCTCCACTTT,CASSGRTDTQSPLHF
TRBD1,TRBV12-3/TRBV12-4,few,TRBJ2-2,TGTGCCAGCAGTCAGCGACAGGGGAGCACCGGGGAGCTGTTTTTT,CASSQRQGSTGELFF
TRBD2,TRBV7-8,NA,TRBJ2-3,TGTGCCAGTGGACTAGCTGGCACAGATACGCAGTATTTT,CASGLAGTDTQYF
NA,TRBV12-3/TRBV12-4,few,TRBJ1-6,TGTGCCAGCAGCTTCAAGGGGAGCTCCTATAATTCACCCCTCCACTTT,CASSFKGSSYNSPLHF
NA,TRBV7-6,few,TRBJ2-2,TGTGCCAGCAGCCCTCGGTGGGGGATCGGGGAGCTGTTTTTT,CASSPRWGIGELFF
NA,TRBV7-6,NA,TRBJ2-5,TGTGCCAGCAGCCGCAGGGGAGGCGAGACCCAGTACTTC,CASSRRGGETQYF
TRBD2,TRBV27,once,TRBJ2-7,TGTGCCAGCAGTTTATCCTATGGGACTATCCCTCACGAGCAGTACTTC,CASSLSYGTIPHEQYF
NA,TRBV2,NA,TRBJ1-5,TGTGCCAGCAGTCGGGACCTTAGCAATCAGCCCCAGCATTTT,CASSRDLSNQPQHF
TRBD1,TRBV7-9,few,TRBJ1-1,TGTGCCGGGGCTAGCACAGGGGCCCGGAACACTGAAGCTTTCTTT,CAGASTGARNTEAFF
NA,TRBV20-1,few,TRBJ2-1,TGCAGTGCTAGACGGATAGACGGGGACCCCCGCGCAGGGCAGTTCTTC,CSARRIDGDPRAGQFF
NA,TRBV7-8,few,TRBJ1-2,TGTGCCAGCAGCTTTCAGGGGACATCCCGAGCGGGTTATGGCTACACCTTC,CASSFQGTSRAGYGYTF
NA,TRBV2,NA,TRBJ1-5,TGTGCCAGCAGAAGGTGGGGATTCCAGCATTTT,CASRRWGFQHF
NA,TRBV7-9,NA,TRBJ1-6,TGTGCCAGCAGCTTAGCGCCGTCAGGGAGCTCCTATAATTCACCCCTCCACTTT,CASSLAPSGSSYNSPLHF
TRBD1,TRBV7-2,NA,TRBJ1-1,TGTGCCAGCAGCCTTGACAGGGACAATGAAGCTTTCTTT,CASSLDRDNEAFF
TRBD1,TRBV5-1,NA,TRBJ1-1,TGCGCCAGCAGCTTGGGACAGGGGATAGACACTGAAGCTTTCTTT,CASSLGQGIDTEAFF